This record concerns one T cell receptor (beta chain) sequence. Its antigen is undetermined. The data were obtained in a study of cytomegalovirus exposure and HLA in healthy donors. The assay was immunoSEQ multiplex PCR, and TCRdb's table has in-frame clones only and misses some. The profile shows roughly 86,000 clones, 90% to 96% of them singletons. Study-wide points: The investigators catalogued 150 to 200 TCR beta chains as cytomegalovirus-associated. In vitro data verified a few CMV-associated chains as specific for CMV antigens.

This TCR came from a young man in good health and CMV-seropositive. The sequencing sample was made of PBMCs.

For the CDR3, the DNA is TGCGCCAGCAGCTACCAACAGGGACGACCGGCGGAGCAGTTCTTC. Amino acids: CASSYQQGRPAEQFF. The gene calls are TRBV5-1 and TRBJ2-1, with a possible D match to TRBD1 (6 bases). Germline CDR1 SGHRS, CDR2 YFSETQ. The CDR3 extends over 15 amino acids. Trimming stripped 3 bases from V and 10 bases from J, with 20 bases between. Together with reference TRBV5-1 and TRBJ2-1, the CDR3 gives the full variable domain: KAGVTQTPRYLIKTRGQQVTLSCSPISGHRSVSWYQQTPGQGLQFLFEYFSETQRNKGNFPGRFSGRQFSNSRSEMNVSTLELGDSALYLCASSYQQGRPAEQFFGPGTRLTVL.